This paragraph covers one T cell receptor (beta chain) sequence. Authors' methods: Reference gene primers were amplified, and this amplification served to estimate nucleated cell counts. TCRdb keeps only in-frame clones here, not all; method: immunoSEQ multiplex PCR. V and J calls and clone size come straight from that table; D and trimming were deduced from the DNA. The repertoire holds 90,000 to 150,000 clones, with about 86% as singletons. This entry is derived from a study of blood T cell repertoires in COVID-19. Whole-study context: Some COVID-19 samples were acute and others convalescent; all came from the United States, Italy and Spain. Sources were T cells, B-cell-depleted T cells, or PBMCs; the material itself was cDNA or gDNA.

The CDR3 length is 14 residues. Trimming at V came to 1 base and at J to 5 bases, leaving 4 bases not matched to a gene. Per germline, CDR1 SGHTA and CDR2 FQGTGA. The chain has TRBV7-3 and TRBJ2-5; 7 bases agree with TRBD2. Sequenced: peripheral blood. The clonotype originates from a woman aged 45-65 years with acute or convalescent COVID-19. The CDR3: CASSLMQGGETQYF. In DNA, the CDR3 is TGTGCCAGCAGCTTAATGCAGGGAGGGGAGACCCAGTACTTC.